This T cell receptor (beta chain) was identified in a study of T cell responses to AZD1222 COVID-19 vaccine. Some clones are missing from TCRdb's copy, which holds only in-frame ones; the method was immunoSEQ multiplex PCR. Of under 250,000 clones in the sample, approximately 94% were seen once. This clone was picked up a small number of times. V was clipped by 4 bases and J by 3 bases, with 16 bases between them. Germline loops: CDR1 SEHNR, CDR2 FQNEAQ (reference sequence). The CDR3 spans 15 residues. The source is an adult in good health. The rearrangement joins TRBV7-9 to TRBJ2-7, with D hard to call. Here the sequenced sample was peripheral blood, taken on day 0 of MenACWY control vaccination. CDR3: CASSSAASPRYEQYF. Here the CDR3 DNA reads TGTGCCAGCAGCTCGGCGGCTAGTCCCCGCTACGAGCAGTACTTC.